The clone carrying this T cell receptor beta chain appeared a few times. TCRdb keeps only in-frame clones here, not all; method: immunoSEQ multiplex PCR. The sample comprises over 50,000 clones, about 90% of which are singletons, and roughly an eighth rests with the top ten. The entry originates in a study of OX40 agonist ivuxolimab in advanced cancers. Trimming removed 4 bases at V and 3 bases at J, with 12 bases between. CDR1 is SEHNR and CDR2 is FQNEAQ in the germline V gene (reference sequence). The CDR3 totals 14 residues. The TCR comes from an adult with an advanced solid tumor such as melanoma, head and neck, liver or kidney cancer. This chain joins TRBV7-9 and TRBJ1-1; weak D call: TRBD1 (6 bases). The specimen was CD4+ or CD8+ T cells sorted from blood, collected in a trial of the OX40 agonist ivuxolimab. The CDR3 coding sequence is TGTGCCAGCAGCTCCCCGCCAGGGGACACTGAAGCTTTCTTT. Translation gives CASSSPPGDTEAFF. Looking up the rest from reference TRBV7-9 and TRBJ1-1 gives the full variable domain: DTGVSQNPRHKITKRGQNVTFRCDPISEHNRLYWYRQTLGQGPEFLTYFQNEAQLEKSRLLSDRFSAERPKGSFSTLEIQRTEQGDSAMYLCASSSPPGDTEAFFGQGTRLTVV.